Listed below are T cell receptor beta chains from one sample, sequenced in a study of glioma-infiltrating T cells. TCRdb reprocessed the multiplex PCR reads via MiXCR and lists one record per CDR3 protein. The sample yields around 99,000 distinct CDR3 sequences, less than 30% seen once. Sequenced material: glioma tissue, nonneoplastic brain tissue, or PBMCs (not recorded which). Every receptor here comes from a human donor with low-grade glioma or glioblastoma, undergoing nonglioma brain surgery, or in good health (not recorded which). Both conserved end residues are part of each CDR3. D genes are given only for firm matches. Size values are once, few and many counts, or a class for expanded clones, and some rows have none.

D | size | J | V | DNA | CDR3
. | many | TRBJ1-1 | TRBV7-7 | TGTGCCAGCAGCTTTCACCGGAATGAAGCTTTCTTT | CASSFHRNEAFF
. | many | TRBJ1-2 | TRBV2 | TGTGCCAGCACTCCAGGAAGGGGGGCTAACTATGGCTACACCTTC | CASTPGRGANYGYTF
. | many | TRBJ2-3 | TRBV5-1 | TGCGCCAGCAGCTGGACTTACGGGGAGACAGATACGCAGTATTTT | CASSWTYGETDTQYF
TRBD1 | many | TRBJ2-2 | TRBV6-1 | TGTGCCAGCAGCTCGGACAGGGGGAACACCGGGGAGCTGTTTTTT | CASSSDRGNTGELFF
TRBD2 | many | TRBJ2-7 | TRBV2 | TGTGCCAGCAGTGAAACGGCTAGCGGGAGGAGGTCCGGCGAGCAGTACTTC | CASSETASGRRSGEQYF
TRBD1 | . | TRBJ1-1 | TRBV7-6 | TGTGCCAGCAACCGAGGGGACAGGGGGTATCTGAACACTGAAGCTTTCTTT | CASNRGDRGYLNTEAFF
. | . | TRBJ2-2 | TRBV4-2 | TGTGCCAGCAGCCAAACTGAACATGCGAACACCGGGGAGCTGTTTTTT | CASSQTEHANTGELFF
. | many | TRBJ2-1 | TRBV6-6 | TGTGCCAGCAGTTACTCTGGCGGTAGCTCCTACAATGAGCAGTTCTTC | CASSYSGGSSYNEQFF
. | . | TRBJ1-1 | TRBV7-3 | TGTGCCAGCAGCTTAACTGGGAGACAGACTGAAGCTTTCTTT | CASSLTGRQTEAFF
. | many | TRBJ2-5 | TRBV28 | TGTGCCAGCAGTCCCCTGTACAACCAAGAGACCCAGTACTTC | CASSPLYNQETQYF
. | few | TRBJ2-7 | TRBV10-3 | TGTGCCATCTCCCGAGGTAACAGGGCCGACGAGCAGTACTTC | CAISRGNRADEQYF
. | many | TRBJ2-1 | TRBV20-1 | TGCAGTGTTAAAACGGACAGATTTAACAATGAGCAGTTCTTC | CSVKTDRFNNEQFF
. | few | TRBJ1-1 | TRBV3-1 | TGTGCCAGCAGCCAAGTGGGGGGGGGTACCACTGAAGCTTTCTTT | CASSQVGGGTTEAFF
. | few | TRBJ2-5 | TRBV12-3/TRBV12-4 | TGTGCCAGCAGTTTTGACAGTAGCCAAGAGACCCAGTACTTC | CASSFDSSQETQYF
. | few | TRBJ2-7 | TRBV6-9 | TGTGCCAGCAGTTCGGGGGCCAGTCGCTCCTACGAGCAGTACTTC | CASSSGASRSYEQYF
. | many | TRBJ2-7 | TRBV7-3 | TGTGCCAGCAGCTTATTGGGGGCCGACGAGCAGTACTTC | CASSLLGADEQYF
. | many | TRBJ1-5 | TRBV12-3/TRBV12-4 | TGTGCCAGCAGTTCCCAGGGAGGCGGGGGAGGCAATCAGCCCCAGCATTTT | CASSSQGGGGGNQPQHF
. | many | TRBJ1-1 | TRBV11-2 | TGTGCCAGCAGCTTAGTGGTCCCCGTCACTGAAGCTTTCTTT | CASSLVVPVTEAFF
. | few | TRBJ2-1 | TRBV12-3/TRBV12-4 | TGTGCCAGCAGACCTAGCGATAAGAGGTCCTACAATGAGCAGTTCTTC | CASRPSDKRSYNEQFF
. | . | TRBJ2-1 | TRBV6-5 | TGTGCCAGCAGGGGGGCGACTAGCTGGGCTGAGCAGTTCTTC | CASRGATSWAEQFF
. | many | TRBJ2-5 | TRBV7-2 | TGTGCCAGCAGCCCACTAGGACAGCAAGAGACCCAGTACTTC | CASSPLGQQETQYF
. | many | TRBJ1-2 | TRBV28 | TGTGCCAGCAGTTTATCTAACTATGGCTACACCTTC | CASSLSNYGYTF
. | many | TRBJ2-1 | TRBV14 | TGTGCCAGCAGCCGGGGAGTAGAGTGGAATGAGCAGTTCTTC | CASSRGVEWNEQFF
. | many | TRBJ2-2 | TRBV12-3/TRBV12-4 | TGTGCCAGCAGTTTTGCGGCCACCGGGGAGCTGTTTTTT | CASSFAATGELFF
TRBD2 | many | TRBJ2-7 | TRBV6-1 | TGTGCCAGCAGTGAGTCGGGACTAGTTTTCGACGAGCAGTACTTC | CASSESGLVFDEQYF
TRBD1 | many | TRBJ2-5 | TRBV11-2 | TGTGCCAGCACTCAGGGACCACAGGGGGCTCATGAGACCCAGTACTTC | CASTQGPQGAHETQYF
TRBD2 | many | TRBJ2-1 | TRBV29-1 | TGCAGCGCCGGACTAGCGGGGTGGGATGAGCAGTTCTTC | CSAGLAGWDEQFF
TRBD1 | many | TRBJ2-2 | TRBV7-3 | TGTGCCAGCAGCGTAGGACAGGGACCGACGGAGCTGTTTTTT | CASSVGQGPTELFF
. | many | TRBJ2-7 | TRBV19 | TGTGCCAGTAGTATAGGAGACGGGGCCTACGAGCAGTACTTC | CASSIGDGAYEQYF
TRBD2 | many | TRBJ2-7 | TRBV7-2 | TGTGCCAGCAGCTTGACTAGCGGGAGACGGGACGAGCAGTACTTC | CASSLTSGRRDEQYF
TRBD1 | . | TRBJ1-5 | TRBV6-5 | TGTGCCAGCAGCCGCCCACCGGGGACAGGCAATCAGCCCCAGCATTTT | CASSRPPGTGNQPQHF
TRBD1 | many | TRBJ2-1 | TRBV7-3 | TGTGCCAGCAGCTCCCCGGGACAGGGTCCCAATGAGCAGTTCTTC | CASSSPGQGPNEQFF